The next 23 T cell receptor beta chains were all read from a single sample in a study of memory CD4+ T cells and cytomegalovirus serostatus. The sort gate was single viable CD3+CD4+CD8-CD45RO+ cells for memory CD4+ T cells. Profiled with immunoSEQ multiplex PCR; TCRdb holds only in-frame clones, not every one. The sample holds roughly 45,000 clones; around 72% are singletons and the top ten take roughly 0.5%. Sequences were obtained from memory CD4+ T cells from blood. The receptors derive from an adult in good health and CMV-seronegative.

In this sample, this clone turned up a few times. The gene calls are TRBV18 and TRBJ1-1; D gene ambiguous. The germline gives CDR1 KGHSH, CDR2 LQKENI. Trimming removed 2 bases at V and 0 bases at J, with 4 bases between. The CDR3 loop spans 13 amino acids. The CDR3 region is CASSPGLNTEAFF. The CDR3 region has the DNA TGTGCCAGCTCACCAGGGTTGAACACTGAAGCTTTCTTT.

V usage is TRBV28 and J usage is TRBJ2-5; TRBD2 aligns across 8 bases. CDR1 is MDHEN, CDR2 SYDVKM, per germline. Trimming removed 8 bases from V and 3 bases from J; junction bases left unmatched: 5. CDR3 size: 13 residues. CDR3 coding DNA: TGTGCCAGCCGCCCAGCGGGGGAAGAGACCCAGTACTTC. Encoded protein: CASRPAGEETQYF.

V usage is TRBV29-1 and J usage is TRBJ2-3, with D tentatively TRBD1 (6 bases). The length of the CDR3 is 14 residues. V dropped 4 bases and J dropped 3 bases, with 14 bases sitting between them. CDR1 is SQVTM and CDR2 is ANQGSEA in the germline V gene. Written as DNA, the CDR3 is TGCAGCGTTGTGGGGGCTTTAGGAACAGATACGCAGTATTTT. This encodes CSVVGALGTDTQYF.

CDR3 in DNA: TGTGCCAGTAAACTGAGGGGCCCCGAGCAGTACTTC. Encoded protein: CASKLRGPEQYF. This chain links TRBV19 with TRBJ2-7; D could derive from TRBD1 or TRBD2 (5 bases each). The CDR3 totals 12 residues. V was shortened by 7 bases and J by 6 bases, with 13 bases between the two germline ends. The germline V gene encodes CDR1 LNHDA and CDR2 SQIVND (reference sequence).

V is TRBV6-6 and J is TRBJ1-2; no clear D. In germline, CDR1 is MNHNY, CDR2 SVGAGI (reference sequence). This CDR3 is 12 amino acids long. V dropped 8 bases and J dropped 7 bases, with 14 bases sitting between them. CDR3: CASGPKSAGYTF. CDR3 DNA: TGTGCCAGCGGCCCCAAAAGTGCTGGCTACACCTTC.

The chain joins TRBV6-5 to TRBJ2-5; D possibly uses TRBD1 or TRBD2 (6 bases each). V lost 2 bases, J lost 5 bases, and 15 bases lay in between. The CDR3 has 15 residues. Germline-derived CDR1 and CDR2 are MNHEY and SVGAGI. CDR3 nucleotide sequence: TGTGCCAGCAGTTACCCAGGGGAGGTCAGTGAGACCCAGTACTTC. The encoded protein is CASSYPGEVSETQYF.

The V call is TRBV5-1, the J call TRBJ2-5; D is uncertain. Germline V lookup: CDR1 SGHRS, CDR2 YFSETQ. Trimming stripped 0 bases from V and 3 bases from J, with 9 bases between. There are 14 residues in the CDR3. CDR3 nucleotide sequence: TGCGCCAGCAGCTTGGATCTCAGAAAAGAGACCCAGTACTTC. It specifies CASSLDLRKETQYF.

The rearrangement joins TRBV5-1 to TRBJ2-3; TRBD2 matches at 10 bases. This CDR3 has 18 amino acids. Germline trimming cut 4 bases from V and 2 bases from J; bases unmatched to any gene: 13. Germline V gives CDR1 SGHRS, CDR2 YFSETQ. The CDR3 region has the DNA TGCGCCAGCAGCCTGAGGAGGGGGCTAGCGGGGGTCACAGATACGCAGTATTTT. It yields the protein CASSLRRGLAGVTDTQYF.

Written as DNA, the CDR3 is TGCGCCAGCAGCCCCCAGCGGGGGGTCTACGAGCAGTACTTC. Its translation: CASSPQRGVYEQYF. The chain uses TRBV5-1 and TRBJ2-7; 9 bases match TRBD2. V trimming: 4 bases; J trimming: 3 bases; junction bases outside the gene matches: 5. Germline V gene lookup returns CDR1 SGHRS and CDR2 YFSETQ. This CDR3 comprises 14 residues.

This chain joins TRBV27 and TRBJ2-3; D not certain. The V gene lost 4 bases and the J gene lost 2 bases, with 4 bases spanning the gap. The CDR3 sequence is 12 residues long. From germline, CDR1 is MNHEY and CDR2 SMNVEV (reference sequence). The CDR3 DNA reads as TGTGCCAGCAGTTCCGACACAGATACGCAGTATTTT. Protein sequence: CASSSDTDTQYF.

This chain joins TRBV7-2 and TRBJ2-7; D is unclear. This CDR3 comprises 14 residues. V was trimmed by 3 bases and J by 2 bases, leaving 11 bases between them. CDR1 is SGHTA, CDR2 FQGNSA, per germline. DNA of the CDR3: TGTGCCAGCAGCTTTTCCGCAGGTCCCTACGAGCAGTACTTC. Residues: CASSFSAGPYEQYF.

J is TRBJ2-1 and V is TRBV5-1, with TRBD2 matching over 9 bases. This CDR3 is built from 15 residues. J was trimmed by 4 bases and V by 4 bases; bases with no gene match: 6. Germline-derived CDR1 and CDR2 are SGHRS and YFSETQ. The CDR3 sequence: CASSPLAGSYNEQFF. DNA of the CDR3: TGCGCCAGCAGCCCTCTAGCGGGGTCATACAATGAGCAGTTCTTC.

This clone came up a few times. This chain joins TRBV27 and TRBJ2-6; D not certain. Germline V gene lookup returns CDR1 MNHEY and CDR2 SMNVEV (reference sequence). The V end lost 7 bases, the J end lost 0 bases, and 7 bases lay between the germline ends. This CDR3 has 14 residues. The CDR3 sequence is CASMEYSGANVLTF. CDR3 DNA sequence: TGTGCCAGCATGGAGTACTCTGGGGCCAACGTCCTGACTTTC.

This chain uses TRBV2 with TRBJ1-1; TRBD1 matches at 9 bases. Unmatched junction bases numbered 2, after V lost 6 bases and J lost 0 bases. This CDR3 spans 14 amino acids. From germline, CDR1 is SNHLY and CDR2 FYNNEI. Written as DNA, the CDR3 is TGTGCCAGCAGCGGACAGGGGTTGAACACTGAAGCTTTCTTT. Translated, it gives CASSGQGLNTEAFF.

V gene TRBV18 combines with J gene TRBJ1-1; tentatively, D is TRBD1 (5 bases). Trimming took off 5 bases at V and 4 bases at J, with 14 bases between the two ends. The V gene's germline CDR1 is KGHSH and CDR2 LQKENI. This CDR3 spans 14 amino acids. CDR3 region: CASSSTGGITEAFF. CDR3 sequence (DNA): TGTGCCAGCTCAAGCACGGGGGGGATCACTGAAGCTTTCTTT. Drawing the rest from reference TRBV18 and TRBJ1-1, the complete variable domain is NAGVMQNPRHLVRRRGQEARLRCSPMKGHSHVYWYRQLPEEGLKFMVYLQKENIIDESGMPKERFSAEFPKEGPSILRIQQVVRGDSAAYFCASSSTGGITEAFFGQGTRLTVV.

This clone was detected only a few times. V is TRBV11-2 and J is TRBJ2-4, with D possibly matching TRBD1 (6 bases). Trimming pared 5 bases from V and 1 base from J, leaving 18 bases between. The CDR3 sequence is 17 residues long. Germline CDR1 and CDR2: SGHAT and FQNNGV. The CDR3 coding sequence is TGTGCCAGCAGCCAATTAACAGGGTCGAGGGCCAAAAACATTCAGTACTTC. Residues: CASSQLTGSRAKNIQYF.

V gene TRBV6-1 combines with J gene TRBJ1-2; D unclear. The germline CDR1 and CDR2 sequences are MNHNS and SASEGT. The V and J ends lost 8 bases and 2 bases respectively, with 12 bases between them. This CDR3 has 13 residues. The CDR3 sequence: CASATLGNYGYTF. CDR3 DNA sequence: TGTGCCAGCGCTACCCTAGGCAACTATGGCTACACCTTC.

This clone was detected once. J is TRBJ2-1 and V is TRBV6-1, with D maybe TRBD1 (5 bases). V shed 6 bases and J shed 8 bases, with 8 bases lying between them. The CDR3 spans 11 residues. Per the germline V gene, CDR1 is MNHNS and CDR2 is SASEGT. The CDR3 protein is CASSQGDEQFF. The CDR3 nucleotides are TGTGCCAGCAGCCAAGGGGATGAGCAGTTCTTC.

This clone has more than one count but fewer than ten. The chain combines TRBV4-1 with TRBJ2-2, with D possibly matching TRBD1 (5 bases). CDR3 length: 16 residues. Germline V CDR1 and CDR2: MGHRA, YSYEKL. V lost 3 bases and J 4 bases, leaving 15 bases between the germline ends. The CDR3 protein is CASSHTRVLSTGELFF. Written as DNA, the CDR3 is TGCGCCAGCAGCCATACCAGGGTCTTAAGCACCGGGGAGCTGTTTTTT.

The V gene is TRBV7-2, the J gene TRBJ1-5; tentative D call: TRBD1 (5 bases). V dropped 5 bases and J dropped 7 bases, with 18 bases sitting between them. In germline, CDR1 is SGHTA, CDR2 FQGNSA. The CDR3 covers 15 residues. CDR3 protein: CASSKIGVSGQPQHF. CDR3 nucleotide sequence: TGTGCCAGCAGCAAGATAGGGGTCTCCGGGCAGCCCCAGCATTTT.

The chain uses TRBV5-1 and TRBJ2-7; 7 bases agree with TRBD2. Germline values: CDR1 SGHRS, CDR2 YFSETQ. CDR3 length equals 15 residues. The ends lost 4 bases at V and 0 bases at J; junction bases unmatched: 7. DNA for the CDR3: TGCGCCAGCAGCAGGGGAGCGGGAAGCTCCTACGAGCAGTACTTC. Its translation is CASSRGAGSSYEQYF.

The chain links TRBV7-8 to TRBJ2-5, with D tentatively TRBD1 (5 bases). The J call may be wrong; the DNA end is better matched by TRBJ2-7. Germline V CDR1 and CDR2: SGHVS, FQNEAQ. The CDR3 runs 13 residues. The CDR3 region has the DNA TGTGCCAGCAGCTTCTGGGGCCAGAACGAGCAGTACTTC. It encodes CASSFWGQNEQYF.

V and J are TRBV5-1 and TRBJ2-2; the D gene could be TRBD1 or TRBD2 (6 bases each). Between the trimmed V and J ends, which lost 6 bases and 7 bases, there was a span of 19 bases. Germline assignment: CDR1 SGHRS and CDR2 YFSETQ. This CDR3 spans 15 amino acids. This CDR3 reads CASTPGGTLGGELFF. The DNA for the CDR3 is TGCGCCAGCACTCCCGGGGGCACACTTGGCGGGGAGCTGTTTTTT.